The 10 T cell receptor beta chains in this list originate from one sample, sequenced in a study of Ad26.COV2.S vaccination and SARS-CoV-2 variants. Treatment specified: about 20 received Ad26.COV2.S at low or high dose, single or two shots; about 5 received placebo; per-sample allocation not given. The samples were gathered on day 63 after the first injection of vaccine or placebo. Sequenced by immunoSEQ multiplex PCR; TCRdb stores in-frame clones only, minus some. The table records a few hundred thousand clones, approximately 88% of them present only once. Sequenced here: peripheral blood, sampled in a trial of Ad26.COV2.S vaccine versus placebo. These receptor sequences come from a person between 18 and 60 years old who received the Ad26.COV2.S COVID-19 vaccine or a placebo.

This clone was seen more than once but under ten times. CDR3 protein: CASSRRDVVGYTF. CDR3 in DNA: TGTGCCAGCAGCAGGAGGGACGTCGTTGGCTACACCTTC. This chain uses TRBV5-6 with TRBJ1-2; TRBD1 might be the D (5 bases). The CDR3 runs to 13 residues. Germline V lookup: CDR1 SGHDT, CDR2 YYEEEE. V was pared by 4 bases and J by 7 bases, with 14 bases between. The full variable domain, with the rest looked up from reference TRBV5-6 and TRBJ1-2, is DAGVTQSPTHLIKTRGQQVTLRCSPKSGHDTVSWYQQALGQGPQFIFQYYEEEERQRGNFPDRFSGHQFPNYSSELNVNALLLGDSALYLCASSRRDVVGYTFGSGTRLTVV.

This rearrangement joins TRBV9 to TRBJ2-3; the match to TRBD1 covers 10 bases. J was trimmed by 1 base and V by 3 bases; bases with no gene match: 5. CDR1 is SGDLS, CDR2 YYNGEE, per germline. The CDR3 is made up of 16 amino acids. The CDR3 DNA reads as TGTGCCAGCAGCGAGACAGGGGGCGAGGGCACAGATACGCAGTATTTT. Translation: CASSETGGEGTDTQYF.

Of note for this clone: A read error may account for a junction end that differs from germline. The genes are TRBV6-5 and TRBJ2-1; D gene unclear. This CDR3 is built from 12 residues. Germline CDR1 and CDR2: MNHEY and SVGAGI. CDR3 in amino acids: CASSDSPNEQFF. In nucleotides, the CDR3 is TGTGCCAGCAGTGACTCCCCCAATGAGCAGTTCTTC.

The gene calls are TRBV11-2 and TRBJ2-3; D unresolved. Germline values: CDR1 SGHAT, CDR2 FQNNGV. The CDR3 runs 15 residues. Trimming removed 1 base from V and 1 base from J, with 9 bases in between. CDR3 in amino acids: CASSLGGGRTDTQYF. The CDR3 DNA sequence: TGTGCCAGCAGCTTAGGAGGCGGACGCACAGATACGCAGTATTTT.

The chain links TRBV14 to TRBJ2-5; 7 positions match TRBD2. With 0 bases clipped from V and 4 bases from J, the junction kept 14 bases outside the gene matches. Germline V gene sequence: CDR1 SGHDN, CDR2 FVKESK. This CDR3 spans 18 amino acids. CDR3 sequence: CASSQDGIQRGKSETQYF. The CDR3 coding sequence is TGTGCCAGCAGCCAAGACGGAATACAGCGGGGCAAATCAGAGACCCAGTACTTC.

The V gene is TRBV5-4, the J gene TRBJ2-6; 10 bases agree with TRBD1. Germline values: CDR1 SGHNT, CDR2 YYREEE (reference sequence). J gave up 4 bases and V 3 bases, and 7 bases lay outside the gene matches. The CDR3 extends over 17 amino acids. CDR3 residues: CASSSGQGVIGANVLTF. CDR3 in DNA: TGTGCCAGCAGCTCAGGACAGGGGGTAATCGGGGCCAACGTCCTGACTTTC.

The chain couples TRBV25-1 to TRBJ2-5; no reliable D call. The CDR3 spans 14 residues. CDR1 MGHDK and CDR2 SYGVNS come from the germline V gene. V was trimmed by 3 bases and J by 1 base, leaving 9 bases between them. The DNA for the CDR3 is TGTGCCAGCAGTGAGGCACGCTCCCAAGAGACCCAGTACTTC. It encodes CASSEARSQETQYF.

Notes on this clone: Other DNA sequences from this sample encode an identical CDR3 as well. The V and J genes are TRBV9 and TRBJ2-3, with D unclear. The V end lost 0 bases, the J end lost 4 bases, and 3 bases lay between the germline ends. The CDR3 loop spans 12 amino acids. Germline assignment: CDR1 SGDLS and CDR2 YYNGEE. In DNA form, the CDR3 reads TGTGCCAGCAGCGTAGGATCAGATACGCAGTATTTT. It yields the protein CASSVGSDTQYF.

The chain combines TRBV27 with TRBJ1-2, with 8 bases matching TRBD1. Per the germline V gene, CDR1 is MNHEY and CDR2 is SMNVEV (reference sequence). The junction had 7 bases not matched to a gene; V was cut back by 0 bases and J by 4 bases. The CDR3 is made up of 16 amino acids. CDR3 DNA sequence: TGTGCCAGCAGTTTATCTGGACAGGGAGCCGGCTATGGCTACACCTTC. This codes for CASSLSGQGAGYGYTF.

The gene calls are TRBV7-2 and TRBJ1-3; possible D gene TRBD1, 5 bases. The CDR3 loop spans 16 amino acids. The V gene's germline CDR1 is SGHTA and CDR2 FQGNSA. Trimming shortened V by 10 bases and J by 4 bases, and 23 bases separated the two germline ends. The CDR3: CATTPRTGGEGNTIYF. In DNA, the CDR3 is TGTGCCACGACACCCCGGACCGGAGGGGAGGGAAACACCATATATTTT. The complete variable domain, with remaining parts taken from reference TRBV7-2 and TRBJ1-3, reads GAGVSQSPSNKVTEKGKDVELRCDPISGHTALYWYRQSLGQGLEFLIYFQGNSAPDKSGLPSDRFSAERTGGSVSTLTIQRTQQEDSAVYLCATTPRTGGEGNTIYFGEGSWLTVV.